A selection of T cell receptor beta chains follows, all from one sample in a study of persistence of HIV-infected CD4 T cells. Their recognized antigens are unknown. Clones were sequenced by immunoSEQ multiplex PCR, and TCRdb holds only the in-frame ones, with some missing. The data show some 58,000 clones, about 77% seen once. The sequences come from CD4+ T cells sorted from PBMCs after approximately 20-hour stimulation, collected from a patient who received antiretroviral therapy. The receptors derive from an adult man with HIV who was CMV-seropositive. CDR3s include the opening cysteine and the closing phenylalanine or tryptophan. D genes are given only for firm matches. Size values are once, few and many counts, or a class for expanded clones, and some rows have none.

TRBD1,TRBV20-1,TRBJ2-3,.,CSASEQGAAEVLDTQYF,TGCAGTGCTAGTGAACAGGGGGCGGCAGAGGTGTTGGATACGCAGTATTTT
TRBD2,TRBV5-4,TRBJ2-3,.,CASRQLAGGSDTQYF,TGTGCCAGCAGGCAACTAGCGGGGGGATCAGATACGCAGTATTTT
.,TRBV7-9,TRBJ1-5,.,CASSLLRKHQPQHF,TGTGCCAGCAGCTTATTACGCAAGCATCAGCCCCAGCATTTT
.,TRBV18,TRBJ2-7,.,CASSPPNRNYEQYF,TGTGCCAGCTCACCACCGAACAGGAACTACGAGCAGTACTTC
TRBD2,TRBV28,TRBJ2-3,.,CASSLVRAGARSRYF,TGTGCCAGCAGTTTGGTTAGAGCGGGGGCCCGGTCTAGGTATTTT
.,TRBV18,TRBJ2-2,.,CASSSQGPTGELFF,TGTGCCAGCTCCAGCCAGGGACCCACCGGGGAGCTGTTTTTT
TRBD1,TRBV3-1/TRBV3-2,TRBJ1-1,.,CASSLPQGPSGAFF,TGTGCCAGCAGCCTTCCACAGGGGCCCAGTGGAGCTTTCTTT
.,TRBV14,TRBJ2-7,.,CASSQLGVQNEQYF,TGTGCCAGCAGCCAATTAGGGGTTCAGAACGAGCAGTACTTC
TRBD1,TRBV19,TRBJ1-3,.,CASRSIDRVGGNTIYF,TGTGCCAGCCGATCGATCGACAGGGTTGGTGGAAACACCATATATTTT
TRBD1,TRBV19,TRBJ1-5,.,CASRRGQGNQPQHF,TGTGCCAGTAGGAGGGGACAGGGCAATCAGCCCCAGCATTTT
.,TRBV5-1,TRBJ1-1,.,CASSLEGPRGGLGRNTEAFF,TGCGCCAGCAGCTTGGAAGGCCCCCGCGGTGGCCTCGGGAGAAACACTGAAGCTTTCTTT
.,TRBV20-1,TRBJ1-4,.,CSASTVDRYEKLFF,TGCAGTGCTAGTACTGTCGACCGATATGAAAAACTGTTTTTT
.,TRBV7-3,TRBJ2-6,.,CASSLGGSGANVLTF,TGTGCCAGCAGCTTAGGGGGTTCTGGGGCCAACGTCCTGACTTTC
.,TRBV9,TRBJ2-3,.,CASSVEGGGPTRAQYF,TGTGCCAGCAGCGTAGAGGGCGGGGGCCCCACTAGGGCGCAGTATTTT
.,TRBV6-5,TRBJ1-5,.,CASLSWDSNQPQHF,TGTGCCTCTCTGAGCTGGGATAGCAATCAGCCCCAGCATTTT
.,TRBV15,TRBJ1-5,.,CATSARPRAGNQPQHF,TGTGCCACCTCAGCCCGACCCCGGGCAGGCAATCAGCCCCAGCATTTT
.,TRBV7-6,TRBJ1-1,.,CASSLRPGTSEAFF,TGTGCCAGCAGCTTAAGACCCGGGACATCTGAAGCTTTCTTT
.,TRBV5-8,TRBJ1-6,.,CASTGRLGNSPLHF,TGTGCCAGCACCGGACGTCTCGGGAATTCACCCCTCCACTTT
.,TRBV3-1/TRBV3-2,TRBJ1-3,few,CASSSHSGSGNTIYF,TGTGCCAGCAGCTCGCACTCGGGGAGCGGAAACACCATATATTTT
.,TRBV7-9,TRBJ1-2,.,CASSPGVGGTATF,TGTGCCAGCAGTCCTGGGGTAGGGGGGACTGCCACCTTC
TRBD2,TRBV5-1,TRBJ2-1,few,CASSLSRGGPYRDEQFF,TGCGCCAGCAGCTTGAGTCGCGGGGGGCCTTATCGCGATGAGCAGTTCTTC
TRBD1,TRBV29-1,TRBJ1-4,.,CSVGADRGDEKLFF,TGCAGCGTTGGGGCGGACAGGGGGGATGAAAAACTGTTTTTT
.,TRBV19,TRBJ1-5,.,CASSKEGRYSNQPQHF,TGTGCCAGTAGTAAGGAGGGCAGATATAGCAATCAGCCCCAGCATTTT
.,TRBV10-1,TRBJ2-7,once,CASSESSSGAYEQYF,TGCGCCAGCAGTGAGTCGAGTAGCGGCGCCTACGAGCAGTACTTC
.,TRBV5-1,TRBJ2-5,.,CASSLESTGPGGTQYF,TGCGCCAGCAGCTTGGAAAGCACTGGGCCCGGGGGGACCCAGTACTTC
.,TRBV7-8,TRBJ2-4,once,CASSLESSVNIQYF,TGTGCCAGCAGCTTAGAGTCTAGCGTAAACATTCAGTACTTC
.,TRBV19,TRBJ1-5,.,CASSTRQLNSNQPQHF,TGTGCCAGTAGTACCCGACAGCTGAATAGCAATCAGCCCCAGCATTTT
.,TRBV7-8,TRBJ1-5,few,CASSLSGGDGSNQPQHF,TGTGCCAGCAGCTTATCGGGAGGGGATGGCAGCAATCAGCCCCAGCATTTT
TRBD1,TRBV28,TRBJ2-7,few,CASSLRTGGRNEQYF,TGTGCCAGCAGTCTCCGGACAGGGGGGAGGAACGAGCAGTACTTC
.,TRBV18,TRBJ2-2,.,CASSLAGSPGELFF,TGTGCCAGCTCCCTGGCGGGGAGCCCCGGGGAGCTGTTTTTT
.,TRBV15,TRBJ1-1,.,CATSRDTGYTEAFF,TGTGCCACCAGCAGAGATACGGGTTACACTGAAGCTTTCTTT
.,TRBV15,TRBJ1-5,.,CATSREDRSNQPQHF,TGTGCCACCAGCAGAGAGGACAGAAGTAATCAGCCCCAGCATTTT
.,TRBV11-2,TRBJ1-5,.,CASSRDRTDQPQHF,TGTGCCAGCAGCCGGGACCGGACAGACCAGCCCCAGCATTTT
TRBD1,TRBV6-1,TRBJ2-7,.,CASSERKGTGFSYEQYF,TGTGCCAGCAGTGAACGGAAGGGGACAGGGTTTTCCTACGAGCAGTACTTC
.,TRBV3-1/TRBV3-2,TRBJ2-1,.,CASSQGHQGGEQFF,TGTGCCAGCAGCCAAGGACATCAGGGGGGTGAGCAGTTCTTC
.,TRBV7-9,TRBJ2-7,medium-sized,CASSPQGVPYEQYF,TGTGCCAGCAGCCCCCAGGGAGTCCCCTACGAGCAGTACTTC
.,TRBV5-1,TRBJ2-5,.,CASVVSGGAQETQYF,TGCGCCAGCGTCGTGTCAGGGGGGGCACAAGAGACCCAGTACTTC
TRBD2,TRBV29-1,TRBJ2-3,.,CSTSPLGGVTDTQYF,TGCAGCACCTCTCCCCTCGGGGGGGTCACAGATACGCAGTATTTT
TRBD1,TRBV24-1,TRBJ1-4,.,CATSPGQGNEKLFF,TGTGCCACCAGCCCGGGACAGGGGAATGAAAAACTGTTTTTT
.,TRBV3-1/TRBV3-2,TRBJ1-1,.,CASSQNSRPTEAFF,TGTGCCAGCAGCCAAAACAGTCGGCCCACTGAAGCTTTCTTT
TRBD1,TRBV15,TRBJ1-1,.,CATTDRGDTEAFF,TGTGCCACCACAGACAGGGGGGACACTGAAGCTTTCTTT
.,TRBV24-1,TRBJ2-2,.,CATSTPANTGELFF,TGTGCCACCTCGACCCCCGCGAACACCGGGGAGCTGTTTTTT
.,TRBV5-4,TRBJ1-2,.,CASSLPGHNYGYTF,TGTGCCAGCAGCTTACCGGGACACAACTATGGCTACACCTTC
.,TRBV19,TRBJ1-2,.,CASSIGRGVANYGYTF,TGTGCCAGTAGTATCGGAAGGGGCGTCGCTAACTATGGCTACACCTTC
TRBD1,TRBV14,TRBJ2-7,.,CASSQGFPGQGYEQYF,TGTGCCAGCAGCCAAGGCTTCCCGGGACAGGGTTACGAGCAGTACTTC
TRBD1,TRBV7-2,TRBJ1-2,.,CASSLSRAGGYGYTF,TGTGCCAGCAGCTTAAGCCGTGCAGGGGGCTATGGCTACACCTTC
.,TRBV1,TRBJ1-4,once,CTSSQDWDSNEKLFF,TGCACCAGCAGCCAAGACTGGGACAGTAATGAAAAACTGTTTTTT
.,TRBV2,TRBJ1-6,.,CASRGTVNNSPLHF,TGTGCCAGCAGGGGGACGGTGAATAATTCACCCCTCCACTTT
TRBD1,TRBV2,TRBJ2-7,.,CASSEKDRMSHYEQYF,TGTGCCAGCAGTGAAAAGGACAGGATGAGCCATTACGAGCAGTACTTC
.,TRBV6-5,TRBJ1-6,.,CASSSLGGGNSPLHF,TGTGCCAGCAGTTCCCTCGGGGGAGGTAATTCACCCCTCCACTTT
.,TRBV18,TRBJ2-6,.,CATHGDSGANVLTF,TGTGCCACCCATGGGGACTCTGGGGCCAACGTCCTGACTTTC
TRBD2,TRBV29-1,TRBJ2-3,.,CSVPLAGGPTDTQYF,TGCAGCGTTCCACTAGCGGGGGGTCCCACAGATACGCAGTATTTT
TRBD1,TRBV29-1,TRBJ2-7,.,CSVVGQLPTYEQYF,TGCAGCGTCGTGGGACAGCTACCGACCTACGAGCAGTACTTC
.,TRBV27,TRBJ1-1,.,CASSRMQNTEAFF,TGTGCCAGCAGTCGGATGCAGAACACTGAAGCTTTCTTT